The TCR beta chain described here comes from a study of blood T cell repertoires in COVID-19. Study overall: The United States, Italy and Spain provided the acute and convalescent COVID-19 samples. PBMCs, B-cell-depleted T cells, or T cells provided the cDNA or gDNA that made up the material.

Seattle enrolled patients during active infection and tracked them longitudinally. Assay: immunoSEQ multiplex PCR; the TCRdb copy retains only in-frame clones and omits some. The sample holds some 170,000 clones, roughly 76% seen once. Germline V gene sequence: CDR1 LNHNV, CDR2 YYDKDF (reference sequence). V gave up 4 bases and J gave up 1 base, with 14 bases separating them. The CDR3 has 15 residues. The clonotype comes from a middle-aged woman with COVID-19, enrolled during active disease. Sequencing was done on a sample of peripheral blood. The chain combines TRBV15 with TRBJ2-7, with D maybe TRBD2 (5 bases). The CDR3 protein is CATSTGGLRSYEQYF. DNA for the CDR3: TGTGCCACCAGCACCGGCGGGCTACGGTCCTACGAGCAGTACTTC.